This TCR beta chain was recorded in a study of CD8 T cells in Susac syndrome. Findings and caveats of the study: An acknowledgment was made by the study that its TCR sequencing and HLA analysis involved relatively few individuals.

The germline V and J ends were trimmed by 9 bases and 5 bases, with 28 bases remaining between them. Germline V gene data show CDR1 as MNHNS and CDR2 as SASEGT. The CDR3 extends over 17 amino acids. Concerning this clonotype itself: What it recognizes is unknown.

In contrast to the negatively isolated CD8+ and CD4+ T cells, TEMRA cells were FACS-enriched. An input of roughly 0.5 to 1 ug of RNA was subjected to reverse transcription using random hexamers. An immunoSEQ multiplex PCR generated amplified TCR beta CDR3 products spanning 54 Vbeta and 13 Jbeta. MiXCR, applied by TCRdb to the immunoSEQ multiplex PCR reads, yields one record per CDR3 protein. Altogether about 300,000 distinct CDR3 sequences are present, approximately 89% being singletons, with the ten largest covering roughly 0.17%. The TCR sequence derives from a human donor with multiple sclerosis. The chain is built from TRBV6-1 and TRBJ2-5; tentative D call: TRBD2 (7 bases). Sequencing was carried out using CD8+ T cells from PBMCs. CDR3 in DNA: TGTGCCAGTAACTCGCCGGATCGCGGGGGCCTCAGGGAGACCCAGTACTTC. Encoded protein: CASNSPDRGGLRETQYF.